The clone carrying this TCR beta chain occurred many times. TCRdb reprocessed the 5' RACE reads via MiXCR and lists one record per CDR3 protein. Here the sample spans hundreds of thousands of distinct CDR3 sequences, roughly 25% being singletons. This record belongs to a study of T-cell memory formation after mild COVID-19. Sequencing was carried out using PBMCs or a T cell subset sorted from them (not recorded which). This TCR derives from an adult woman who had mild COVID-19 (a few samples of this study predate the infection). Cell type and time point are not known.

In DNA, the CDR3 is TGTGCCAGTAGTATGGGACTAGCGGGAGCGGTTTACGAGCAGTACTTC. Translated, it gives CASSMGLAGAVYEQYF. V gene TRBV19 combines with J gene TRBJ2-7, with 14 bases matching TRBD2. Germline CDR1 reads LNHDA; CDR2 reads SQIVND (reference sequence). The CDR3 is made up of 16 amino acids. The V segment lost 3 bases and the J segment 4 bases; nucleotides outside the gene matches: 5.